This is a list of T cell receptor beta chains from one sample in a study of CD8 T cells in ankylosing spondylitis. A single record per CDR3 protein comes from TCRdb applying MiXCR to the 5' RACE reads. The sample consists of about 160,000 distinct CDR3 sequences, about 18% of them appearing once. Sequencing was carried out using blood, either unsorted or a sorted T cell fraction (not recorded which). The source is a male donor with ankylosing spondylitis or in good health (not recorded which). The CDR3 runs from the conserved cysteine through the conserved F or W.

j_call: TRBJ1-6; cdr3_length: 16; v_call: TRBV12-3/TRBV12-4; cdr3_aa: CASSGGGQGANSPLHF
j_call: TRBJ2-1; cdr3_length: 13; v_call: TRBV29-1; cdr3_aa: CSVIPAGMNEQFF
j_call: TRBJ2-1; cdr3_length: 13; v_call: TRBV5-1; cdr3_aa: CASSLAGKGEQFF
j_call: TRBJ2-2; cdr3_length: 15; v_call: TRBV10-1; cdr3_aa: CASSESGGSTGELFF
j_call: TRBJ1-1; cdr3_length: 13; v_call: TRBV20-1; cdr3_aa: CSATSLLNTEAFF
j_call: TRBJ1-5; cdr3_length: 15; v_call: TRBV5-1; cdr3_aa: CASSLDGIGNQPQHF
j_call: TRBJ1-3; cdr3_length: 12; v_call: TRBV29-1; cdr3_aa: CSGRLLENTIYF
j_call: TRBJ1-4; cdr3_length: 12; v_call: TRBV27; cdr3_aa: CTSGTLWRELFF
j_call: TRBJ1-6; cdr3_length: 14; v_call: TRBV10-2; cdr3_aa: CASRTGTDNSPLHF
j_call: TRBJ1-2; cdr3_length: 14; v_call: TRBV7-9; cdr3_aa: CASSSLGWGSGYTF
j_call: TRBJ1-6; cdr3_length: 18; v_call: TRBV6-5; cdr3_aa: CASSYAYLDRAYNSPLHF
j_call: TRBJ2-2; cdr3_length: 18; v_call: TRBV28; cdr3_aa: CASRLGGSVAGQTGELFF